This T cell receptor (beta chain) was sequenced for a study of identifying expanded T cells in peripheral blood. The CDR3 runs to 15 residues. Germline V gene sequence: CDR1 MGHDK, CDR2 SYGVNS. The junction had 9 bases not matched to a gene; V was cut back by 3 bases and J by 5 bases. TCRdb keeps only in-frame clones here, not all; method: immunoSEQ multiplex PCR. The table has about 81,000 clones, 65% to 85% seen once. This TCR was sampled from a person aged 18 to 70 in good health. The V gene is TRBV25-1, the J gene TRBJ2-5; 7 bases align to TRBD2. Sequencing was performed on blood. CDR3 nucleotide sequence: TGTGCCAGCAGTGACTTGAGCGGGATTCGGGAGACCCAGTACTTC. This encodes CASSDLSGIRETQYF.